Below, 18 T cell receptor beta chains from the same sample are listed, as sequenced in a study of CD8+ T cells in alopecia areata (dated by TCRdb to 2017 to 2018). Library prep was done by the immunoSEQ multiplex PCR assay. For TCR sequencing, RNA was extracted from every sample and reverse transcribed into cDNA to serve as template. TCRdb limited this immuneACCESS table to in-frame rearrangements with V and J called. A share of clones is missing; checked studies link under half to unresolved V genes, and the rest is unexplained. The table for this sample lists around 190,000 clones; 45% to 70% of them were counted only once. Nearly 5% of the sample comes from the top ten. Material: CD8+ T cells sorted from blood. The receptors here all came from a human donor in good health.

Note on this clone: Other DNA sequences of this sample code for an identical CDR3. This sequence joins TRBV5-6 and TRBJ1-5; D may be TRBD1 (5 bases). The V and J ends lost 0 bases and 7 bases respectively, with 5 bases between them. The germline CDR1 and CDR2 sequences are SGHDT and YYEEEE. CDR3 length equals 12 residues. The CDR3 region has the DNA TGTGCCAGCAGCTTGGCAGGGCAGCCCCAGCATTTT. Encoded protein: CASSLAGQPQHF.

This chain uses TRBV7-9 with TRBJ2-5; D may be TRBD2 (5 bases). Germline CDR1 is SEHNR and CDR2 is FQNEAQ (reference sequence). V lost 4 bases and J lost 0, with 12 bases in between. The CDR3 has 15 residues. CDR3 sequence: CASSSKEDYQETQYF. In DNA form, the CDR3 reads TGTGCCAGCAGCTCTAAGGAGGACTACCAAGAGACCCAGTACTTC.

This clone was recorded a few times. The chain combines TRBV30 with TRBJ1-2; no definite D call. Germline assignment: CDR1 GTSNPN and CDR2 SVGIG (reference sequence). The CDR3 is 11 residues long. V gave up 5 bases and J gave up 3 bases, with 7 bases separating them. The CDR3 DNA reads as TGTGCCTGGCGGAGTTACTATGGCTACACCTTC. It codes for CAWRSYYGYTF.

This chain's CDR3 is CSVESTGTGQEQYF. The CDR3 DNA is TGCAGCGTTGAATCCACCGGGACAGGGCAAGAGCAGTACTTC. The genes are TRBV29-1 and TRBJ2-7; TRBD1 matches at 9 bases. Germline CDR1 reads SQVTM; CDR2 reads ANQGSEA. This CDR3 comprises 14 residues. V lost 2 bases, J lost 7 bases, and 9 bases stayed unmatched.

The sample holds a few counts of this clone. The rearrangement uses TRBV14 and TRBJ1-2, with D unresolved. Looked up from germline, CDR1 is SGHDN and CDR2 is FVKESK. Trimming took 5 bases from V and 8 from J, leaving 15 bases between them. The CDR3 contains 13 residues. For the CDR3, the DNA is TGTGCCAGCAGCGCTTCGGGGTTAGAAGGCTACACCTTC. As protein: CASSASGLEGYTF. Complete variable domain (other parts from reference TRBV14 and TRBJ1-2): EAGVTQFPSHSVIEKGQTVTLRCDPISGHDNLYWYRRVMGKEIKFLLHFVKESKQDESGMPNNRFLAERTGGTYSTLKVQPAELEDSGVYFCASSASGLEGYTFGSGTRLTVV.

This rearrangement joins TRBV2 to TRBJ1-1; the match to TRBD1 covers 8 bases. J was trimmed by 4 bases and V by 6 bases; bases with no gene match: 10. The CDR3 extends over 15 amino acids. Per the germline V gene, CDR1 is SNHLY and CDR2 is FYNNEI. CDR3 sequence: CASRRSTGAGTEAFF. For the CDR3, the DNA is TGTGCCAGCAGGCGTTCGACAGGGGCTGGCACTGAAGCTTTCTTT.

This chain's CDR3 is CASSFGLDYGYTF. The CDR3 coding sequence is TGTGCCAGCAGTTTTGGCCTAGACTATGGCTACACCTTC. V is TRBV28 and J is TRBJ1-2; D is unclear. Germline V gene lookup returns CDR1 MDHEN and CDR2 SYDVKM. This CDR3 contains 13 residues. V lost 3 bases and J lost 3, with 8 bases in between.

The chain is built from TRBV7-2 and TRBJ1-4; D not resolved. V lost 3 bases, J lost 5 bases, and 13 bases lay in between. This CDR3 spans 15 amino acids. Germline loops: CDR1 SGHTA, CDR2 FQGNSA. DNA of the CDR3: TGTGCCAGCAGCTTGTCCCCGCGTTCAAATGAAAAACTGTTTTTT. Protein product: CASSLSPRSNEKLFF.

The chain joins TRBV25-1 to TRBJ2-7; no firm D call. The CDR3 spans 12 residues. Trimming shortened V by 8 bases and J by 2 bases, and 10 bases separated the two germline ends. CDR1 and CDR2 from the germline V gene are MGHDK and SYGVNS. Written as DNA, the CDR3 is TGTGCCAGCCAAAGCCACACCTACGAGCAGTACTTC. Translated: CASQSHTYEQYF.

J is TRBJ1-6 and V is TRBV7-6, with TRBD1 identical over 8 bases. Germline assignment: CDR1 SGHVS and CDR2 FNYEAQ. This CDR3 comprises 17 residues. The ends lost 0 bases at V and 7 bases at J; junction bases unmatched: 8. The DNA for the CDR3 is TGTGCCAGCAGCTTAGCGGACAGGGTAATAGCAAATTCACCCCTCCACTTT. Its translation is CASSLADRVIANSPLHF.

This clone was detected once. CDR3 coding DNA: TGTGCCAGTAGCACGACGGGGATCTATGGCTACACCTTC. Its protein is CASSTTGIYGYTF. The chain joins TRBV19 to TRBJ1-2; no reliable D call. Germline lookup yields CDR1 LNHDA and CDR2 SQIVND (reference sequence). The CDR3 has 13 amino acids. Trimming took off 6 bases at V and 4 bases at J, with 12 bases between the two ends.

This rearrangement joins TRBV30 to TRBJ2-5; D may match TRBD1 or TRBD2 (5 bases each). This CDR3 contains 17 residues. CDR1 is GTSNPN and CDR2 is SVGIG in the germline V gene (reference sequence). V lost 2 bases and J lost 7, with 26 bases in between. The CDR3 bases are TGTGCCTGGAGTCCCCCCAGGGACCCGGGCCCCCTTTTGACCCAGTACTTC. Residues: CAWSPPRDPGPLLTQYF.

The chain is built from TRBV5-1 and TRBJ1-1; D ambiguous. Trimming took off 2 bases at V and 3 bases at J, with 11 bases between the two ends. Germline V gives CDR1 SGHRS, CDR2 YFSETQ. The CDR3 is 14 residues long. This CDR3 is CASSLSSGDTEAFF. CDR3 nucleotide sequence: TGCGCCAGCAGCTTAAGTTCCGGGGACACTGAAGCTTTCTTT.

This CDR3 reads CARVPSYEQYF. The CDR3 DNA reads as TGTGCAAGGGTTCCCTCCTACGAGCAGTACTTC. The chain couples TRBV25-1 to TRBJ2-7, with D unresolved. The germline gives CDR1 MGHDK, CDR2 SYGVNS. This CDR3 is 11 amino acids long.

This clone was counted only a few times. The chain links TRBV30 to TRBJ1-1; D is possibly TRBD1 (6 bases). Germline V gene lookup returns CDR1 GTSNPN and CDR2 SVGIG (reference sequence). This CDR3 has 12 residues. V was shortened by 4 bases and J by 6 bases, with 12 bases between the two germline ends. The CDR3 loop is CAWTWGGPEAFF. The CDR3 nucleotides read TGTGCCTGGACATGGGGGGGGCCTGAAGCTTTCTTT.

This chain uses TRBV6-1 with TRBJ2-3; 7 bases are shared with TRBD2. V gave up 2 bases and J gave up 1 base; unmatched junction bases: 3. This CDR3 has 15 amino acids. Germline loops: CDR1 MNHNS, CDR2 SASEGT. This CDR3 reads CASSEPLAGTDTQYF. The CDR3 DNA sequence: TGTGCCAGCAGTGAACCCCTAGCGGGCACAGATACGCAGTATTTT.

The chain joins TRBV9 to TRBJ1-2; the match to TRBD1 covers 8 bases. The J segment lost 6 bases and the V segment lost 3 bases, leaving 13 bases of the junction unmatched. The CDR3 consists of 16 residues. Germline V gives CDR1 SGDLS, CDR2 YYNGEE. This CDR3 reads CASSASFLTGANGYTF. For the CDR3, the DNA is TGTGCCAGCAGCGCATCCTTCCTGACAGGGGCAAATGGCTACACCTTC.

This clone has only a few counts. The CDR3 DNA reads TGTGCCAGTAGTATGGGGACTAGCGATGAGCAGTTCTTC. This sequence encodes CASSMGTSDEQFF. This chain connects TRBV19 to TRBJ2-1; 10 bases line up with TRBD2. The CDR3 has 13 amino acids. Per germline, CDR1 LNHDA and CDR2 SQIVND (reference sequence). Trimming took 3 bases from V and 8 from J; bases not matched to a gene: 1.